These 21 T cell receptor beta chains were all obtained from the same sample, sequenced in a study of blood T cell repertoires in COVID-19. The method was immunoSEQ multiplex PCR; TCRdb's version includes in-frame clones alone and lacks a portion of them. The repertoire includes around 290,000 clones, around 90% of them detected once, and approximately 1.5% sits in the top ten. The specimen sequenced was PBMCs or T cells enriched from blood (not recorded which). These receptors originate from a woman between 40 and 50 years old who had recovered from COVID-19.

The chain recombines TRBV7-6 with TRBJ2-2; a possible D gene is TRBD1 (6 bases). V dropped 1 base and J dropped 6 bases, with 15 bases sitting between them. The germline CDR1 and CDR2 sequences are SGHVS and FNYEAQ. The CDR3 runs to 16 residues. CDR3 coding DNA: TGTGCCAGCAGCTTAGTAGGCAGGGGCCGGGCCGGGGAGCTGTTTTTT. It specifies CASSLVGRGRAGELFF.

The V gene is TRBV2, the J gene TRBJ1-2; 10 bases are shared with TRBD1. Germline V CDR1 and CDR2: SNHLY, FYNNEI. This CDR3 spans 14 amino acids. Trimming at V came to 8 bases and at J to 5 bases, leaving 8 bases not matched to a gene. The CDR3 reads CASDRQGAWYGYTF. The CDR3 DNA reads TGTGCCAGCGATAGACAGGGGGCCTGGTATGGCTACACCTTC.

The CDR3: CASSAIGSGRKETQYF. The CDR3 nucleotides are TGCGCCAGCAGCGCGATAGGAAGCGGGAGAAAAGAGACCCAGTACTTC. The J gene is TRBJ2-5, the V gene TRBV5-1; 8 bases match TRBD2. After removal of 4 bases from V and 3 bases from J, the junction contained 11 bases not matched to a gene. Per the germline V gene, CDR1 is SGHRS and CDR2 is YFSETQ. The CDR3 sequence is 16 residues long.

The chain joins TRBV9 to TRBJ2-1; 11 nucleotides match TRBD2. With V trimmed by 1 base and J by 4 bases, 7 bases remained unmatched. The length of the CDR3 is 17 residues. The germline gives CDR1 SGDLS, CDR2 YYNGEE. CDR3 residues: CASSVSETSGAYNEQFF. The CDR3 DNA reads as TGTGCCAGCAGCGTAAGCGAGACTAGCGGGGCTTACAATGAGCAGTTCTTC.

This clone was counted only a few times. The chain joins TRBV29-1 to TRBJ1-1, with TRBD1 matching over 7 bases. This CDR3 has 13 amino acids. Germline trimming cut 7 bases from V and 1 base from J; bases unmatched to any gene: 6. Per the germline V gene, CDR1 is SQVTM and CDR2 is ANQGSEA. The CDR3 sequence: CSASDRANTEAFF. The CDR3 nucleotides are TGCAGCGCCTCAGACAGGGCGAACACTGAAGCTTTCTTT.

The chain joins TRBV30 to TRBJ1-5; D may be TRBD1 (5 bases). V lost 5 bases and J 7 bases, leaving 15 bases between the germline ends. Germline values: CDR1 GTSNPN, CDR2 SVGIG (reference sequence). The CDR3 runs to 13 residues. Written as DNA, the CDR3 is TGTGCCTGGGGAGGGCAGGGTGGCCAGCCCCAGCATTTT. This encodes CAWGGQGGQPQHF. The whole variable domain, filled in from reference TRBV30 and TRBJ1-5, reads SQTIHQWPATLVQPVGSPLSLECTVEGTSNPNLYWYRQAAGRGLQLLFYSVGIGQISSEVPQNLSASRPQDRQFILSSKKLLLSDSGFYLCAWGGQGGQPQHFGDGTRLSIL.

This rearrangement joins TRBV6-5 to TRBJ1-6; maybe TRBD1 (5 bases). Germline CDR1 MNHEY, CDR2 SVGAGI. The V end was cut by 2 bases, the J end by 5 bases, with 13 bases between. This CDR3 has 16 residues. This chain's CDR3 is CASSYGQGWDNSPLHF. Written as DNA, the CDR3 is TGTGCCAGCAGTTACGGCCAGGGATGGGATAATTCACCCCTCCACTTT.

This chain uses TRBV14 with TRBJ1-1; TRBD1 aligns across 7 bases. The CDR3 consists of 17 residues. V lost 1 base to trimming and J lost 3 bases; unmatched junction nucleotides: 11. The germline gives CDR1 SGHDN, CDR2 FVKESK. CDR3 coding DNA: TGTGCCAGCAGCCAAGTTAGGGGGCCCCGACCGGACACTGAAGCTTTCTTT. Protein: CASSQVRGPRPDTEAFF.

The chain employs TRBV2 and TRBJ2-3, with TRBD2 as a possible D gene (5 bases). V was pared by 8 bases and J by 2 bases, with 14 bases between. CDR3 length equals 14 residues. Germline V gene sequence: CDR1 SNHLY, CDR2 FYNNEI. In DNA form, the CDR3 reads TGTGCCAGCGGAGGTCGACTGTACACAGATACGCAGTATTTT. This encodes CASGGRLYTDTQYF. Full variable domain (missing parts from reference TRBV2 and TRBJ2-3): EPEVTQTPSHQVTQMGQEVILRCVPISNHLYFYWYRQILGQKVEFLVSFYNNEISEKSEIFDDQFSVERPDGSNFTLKIRSTKLEDSAMYFCASGGRLYTDTQYFGPGTRLTVL.

The rearrangement joins TRBV13 to TRBJ2-2; 10 bases are shared with TRBD2. The ends lost 7 bases at V and 4 bases at J; junction bases unmatched: 12. CDR1 is PRHDT and CDR2 is FYEKMQ in the germline V gene (reference sequence). This CDR3 has 17 residues. The CDR3 nucleotides read TGTGCCAGCACTTCTAGCGGGGGCCATAGTATCACCGGGGAGCTGTTTTTT. Translated, it gives CASTSSGGHSITGELFF. Full variable domain (missing parts from reference TRBV13 and TRBJ2-2): AAGVIQSPRHLIKEKRETATLKCYPIPRHDTVYWYQQGPGQDPQFLISFYEKMQSDKGSIPDRFSAQQFSDYHSELNMSSLELGDSALYFCASTSSGGHSITGELFFGEGSRLTVL.

The chain uses TRBV10-3 and TRBJ1-2; 7 bases are a match to TRBD1. Germline-derived CDR1 and CDR2 are ENHRY and SYGVKD. V trimming: 7 bases; J trimming: 3 bases; junction bases outside the gene matches: 8. This CDR3 contains 14 residues. The CDR3 DNA reads TGTGCCATCACTACAGGGGTTCATGACTATGGCTACACCTTC. Its protein is CAITTGVHDYGYTF.

J is TRBJ1-5 and V is TRBV2; tentatively, D is TRBD1 (5 bases). CDR1 SNHLY and CDR2 FYNNEI come from the germline V gene. V lost 4 bases, J lost 1 base, and 8 bases lay in between. This CDR3 is 14 amino acids long. CDR3 in amino acids: CASSGGRSNQPQHF. CDR3 coding DNA: TGTGCCAGCAGTGGGGGCAGGAGCAATCAGCCCCAGCATTTT.

As DNA, the CDR3 is TGCGCCAGCAGTACCGCGACTCCGATCTCTGGAAACACCATATATTTT. Translated, it gives CASSTATPISGNTIYF. V is TRBV5-1 and J is TRBJ1-3; no clear D gene. Trimming stripped 5 bases from V and 0 bases from J, with 15 bases between. Germline CDR1 and CDR2: SGHRS and YFSETQ. This CDR3 is built from 16 residues.

The chain links TRBV5-1 to TRBJ2-3; D unclear. Germline CDR1 and CDR2: SGHRS and YFSETQ. Trimming pared 0 bases from V and 0 bases from J, leaving 8 bases between. This CDR3 is built from 15 residues. As DNA, the CDR3 is TGCGCCAGCAGCTTGGGACTGTGGAGCACAGATACGCAGTATTTT. As protein: CASSLGLWSTDTQYF.

The chain combines TRBV21-1 with TRBJ1-5. TRBV21-1 is classified as a pseudogene. The CDR3 is 15 amino acids. The CDR3 DNA reads as TGTGCCAGCAATGGGGAGTTTTATAGCAATCAGCCCCAGCATTTT. This gives the protein CASNGEFYSNQPQHF.

The chain recombines TRBV5-4 with TRBJ2-5; maybe TRBD2 (6 bases). Germline lookup yields CDR1 SGHNT and CDR2 YYREEE (reference sequence). V shed 4 bases and J shed 0 bases, with 16 bases lying between them. The CDR3 loop spans 16 amino acids. The CDR3 is CASSPEGGTYQETQYF. The CDR3 DNA reads as TGTGCCAGCAGCCCGGAGGGCGGGACGTACCAAGAGACCCAGTACTTC.

This clone came up a few times. This chain uses TRBV15 with TRBJ1-5; maybe TRBD1 (6 bases). The V and J ends lost 2 bases and 7 bases respectively, with 15 bases between them. This CDR3 is built from 15 residues. Germline V gene lookup returns CDR1 LNHNV and CDR2 YYDKDF (reference sequence). This CDR3 reads CATSRSREGEQPQHF. The CDR3 region has the DNA TGTGCCACCAGCAGAAGCCGGGAGGGGGAACAGCCCCAGCATTTT.

This sequence joins TRBV10-3 and TRBJ2-5; TRBD1 matches 7 bases. V gave up 4 bases and J gave up 7 bases; unmatched junction bases: 12. The CDR3 covers 15 residues. Germline-derived CDR1 and CDR2 are ENHRY and SYGVKD. This CDR3 is CAISGNRGQEGTQYF. The CDR3 DNA reads TGTGCCATCAGTGGGAACAGGGGTCAAGAAGGGACCCAGTACTTC.

The rearrangement links TRBV30 to TRBJ1-1; the D is unclear. The germline gives CDR1 GTSNPN, CDR2 SVGIG (reference sequence). There are 10 residues in the CDR3. The ends were cut back, 5 bases at V and 6 bases at J, with 7 bases in the middle. CDR3 in amino acids: CAWGVSEAFF. The CDR3 DNA sequence: TGTGCCTGGGGCGTTTCTGAAGCTTTCTTT.

This chain connects TRBV19 to TRBJ1-4; TRBD1 agrees at 8 bases. This CDR3 has 13 residues. Germline CDR1 reads LNHDA; CDR2 reads SQIVND (reference sequence). Trimming removed 6 bases from V and 7 bases from J; junction bases left unmatched: 4. CDR3 residues: CASRSDRAEKLFF. CDR3 nucleotides: TGTGCCAGTAGATCGGACAGGGCTGAAAAACTGTTTTTT.

The chain employs TRBV4-1 and TRBJ2-7, with 7 bases identical to TRBD1. The CDR3 runs to 14 residues. From germline, CDR1 is MGHRA and CDR2 YSYEKL. Trimming cost V 3 bases and J 4 bases; bases outside gene matches: 6. CDR3 DNA sequence: TGCGCCAGCAGCCATGTGACAGGGAAATACGAGCAGTACTTC. It specifies CASSHVTGKYEQYF.